Listed below are T cell receptor beta chains from one sample, sequenced in a study of shared clonotypes between healthy human individuals. Measured with immunoSEQ multiplex PCR; TCRdb has only the in-frame clones, and not every one. The sample includes around 510,000 clones, about 96% of them seen just once. The specimen was naive CD4+ T cells sorted from blood. The receptors were gathered from a young woman in good health. Both conserved end residues are part of each CDR3. The order of the fields is V gene, D gene, clone size, J gene, CDR3 protein, CDR3 DNA. D genes are given only for firm matches. Size tells how often a clone was seen (once, few, many) or the class of an expanded clone, and some rows leave it out.

V: TRBV4-1
D: -
size: -
J: TRBJ2-7
CDR3: CASSQQGSYEQYF
DNA: TGCGCCAGCAGCCAACAGGGTTCCTACGAGCAGTACTTC

V: TRBV4-1
D: TRBD1
size: once
J: TRBJ2-1
CDR3: CASSQQKGQGVNEQFF
DNA: TGCGCCAGCAGCCAGCAGAAGGGACAGGGAGTCAATGAGCAGTTCTTC

V: TRBV19
D: -
size: -
J: TRBJ1-5
CDR3: CASSLMGSNQPQHF
DNA: TGTGCCAGTAGTCTAATGGGTAGCAATCAGCCCCAGCATTTT

V: TRBV10-2
D: -
size: -
J: TRBJ1-1
CDR3: CASSTLEQGNTEAFF
DNA: TGCGCCAGCAGTACTCTAGAACAGGGGAACACTGAAGCTTTCTTT

V: TRBV28
D: -
size: -
J: TRBJ2-7
CDR3: CASSLSPGLPYEQYF
DNA: TGTGCCAGCAGTTTATCACCGGGACTTCCCTACGAGCAGTACTTC

V: TRBV18
D: TRBD2
size: -
J: TRBJ2-7
CDR3: CASSPPGTSGFSYEQYF
DNA: TGTGCCAGCTCACCACCGGGGACTAGCGGGTTCTCCTACGAGCAGTACTTC

V: TRBV21-1
D: -
size: -
J: TRBJ2-7
CDR3: CASSNRASMRREQYF
DNA: TGTGCCAGCAGCAACAGGGCTTCGATGCGAAGGGAGCAGTACTTC

V: TRBV28
D: -
size: -
J: TRBJ1-2
CDR3: CASNGGALYGYTF
DNA: TGTGCCAGCAACGGGGGGGCTCTCTATGGCTACACCTTC

V: TRBV27
D: -
size: -
J: TRBJ1-5
CDR3: CASSLFPPRSGGNQPQHF
DNA: TGTGCCAGCAGTCTATTCCCCCCGCGGTCAGGGGGCAATCAGCCCCAGCATTTT

V: TRBV7-6
D: TRBD1
size: -
J: TRBJ2-7
CDR3: CASSSPGQGAYEQYF
DNA: TGTGCCAGCAGCTCTCCGGGACAGGGGGCCTACGAGCAGTACTTC

V: TRBV5-1
D: TRBD1
size: -
J: TRBJ1-1
CDR3: CASSKTGVNTEAFF
DNA: TGCGCCAGCAGCAAAACAGGGGTGAACACTGAAGCTTTCTTT

V: TRBV28
D: TRBD2
size: -
J: TRBJ2-7
CDR3: CASRTSDNEQYF
DNA: TGTGCCAGTCGGACTAGCGACAACGAGCAGTACTTC

V: TRBV6-5
D: TRBD1
size: -
J: TRBJ1-5
CDR3: CASSTGQGYNQPQHF
DNA: TGTGCCAGCAGTACGGGACAGGGATACAATCAGCCCCAGCATTTT

V: TRBV11-3
D: -
size: -
J: TRBJ2-1
CDR3: CASSPGRSSYNEQFF
DNA: TGTGCCAGCAGCCCCGGGCGGAGCTCCTACAATGAGCAGTTCTTC

V: TRBV10-3
D: -
size: -
J: TRBJ2-7
CDR3: CATKGSSGYEQYF
DNA: TGTGCCACTAAGGGAAGTAGCGGATACGAGCAGTACTTC

V: TRBV20-1
D: -
size: -
J: TRBJ2-7
CDR3: CSGPRGGEQYF
DNA: TGCAGTGGACCCAGGGGGGGAGAGCAGTACTTC

V: TRBV10-3
D: -
size: -
J: TRBJ2-1
CDR3: CAISESSFRGSKYNEQFF
DNA: TGTGCCATCAGTGAGTCGAGCTTTCGGGGAAGCAAATACAATGAGCAGTTCTTC

V: TRBV6-6
D: TRBD2
size: once
J: TRBJ2-1
CDR3: CASRASGSSEQFF
DNA: TGTGCCAGCAGGGCGAGCGGGAGTAGTGAGCAGTTCTTC

V: TRBV5-1
D: -
size: -
J: TRBJ2-1
CDR3: CASSSAGAGVYNEQFF
DNA: TGCGCCAGCAGCTCCGCGGGGGCGGGGGTATACAATGAGCAGTTCTTC

V: TRBV6-6
D: -
size: few
J: TRBJ1-5
CDR3: CASSDIGGQPQHF
DNA: TGTGCCAGCAGTGACATTGGGGGTCAGCCCCAGCATTTT

V: TRBV5-1
D: -
size: -
J: TRBJ1-2
CDR3: CASRETEQSYGYTF
DNA: TGCGCCAGTAGAGAGACAGAGCAGAGCTATGGCTACACCTTC

V: TRBV29-1
D: -
size: -
J: TRBJ1-5
CDR3: CSALENSDQPQHF
DNA: TGCAGCGCCCTGGAAAACAGCGATCAGCCCCAGCATTTT

V: TRBV11-2
D: TRBD2
size: -
J: TRBJ2-7
CDR3: CASSLRGLRTSEQYF
DNA: TGTGCCAGCAGCTTAAGGGGACTAAGGACCTCCGAGCAGTACTTC

V: TRBV18
D: -
size: -
J: TRBJ2-7
CDR3: CASSLGAPEQYF
DNA: TGTGCCAGCTCACTAGGGGCGCCCGAGCAGTACTTC

V: TRBV7-2
D: TRBD2
size: -
J: TRBJ2-7
CDR3: CASSSPLAGPYEQYF
DNA: TGTGCCAGCAGCTCCCCACTAGCGGGGCCCTACGAGCAGTACTTC

V: TRBV21-1
D: -
size: -
J: TRBJ2-2
CDR3: CASSKGRASNTGELFF
DNA: TGTGCCAGCAGCAAAGGGAGGGCATCGAACACCGGGGAGCTGTTTTTT

V: TRBV5-1
D: -
size: once
J: TRBJ1-5
CDR3: CASSPGQKNQPQHF
DNA: TGCGCCAGCAGCCCGGGACAAAAAAATCAGCCCCAGCATTTT

V: TRBV28
D: -
size: -
J: TRBJ1-2
CDR3: CASIALGRGYTF
DNA: TGTGCCAGCATTGCCTTGGGGCGAGGCTACACCTTC

V: TRBV9
D: -
size: -
J: TRBJ1-4
CDR3: CASSVGLNNEKLFF
DNA: TGTGCCAGCAGCGTCGGTCTAAATAATGAAAAACTGTTTTTT

V: TRBV29-1
D: TRBD2
size: -
J: TRBJ2-1
CDR3: CSVASGVSYNEQFF
DNA: TGCAGCGTGGCTAGCGGCGTATCCTACAATGAGCAGTTCTTC

V: TRBV6-5
D: TRBD1
size: -
J: TRBJ1-2
CDR3: CASRRDRVHGYTF
DNA: TGTGCCAGCAGACGGGACAGGGTGCATGGCTACACCTTC

V: TRBV19
D: -
size: -
J: TRBJ2-7
CDR3: CASSRESSSYEQYF
DNA: TGTGCCAGTAGTCGGGAGTCGAGCTCCTACGAGCAGTACTTC

V: TRBV10-3
D: TRBD1
size: -
J: TRBJ1-3
CDR3: CAISAWTGGRDTIYF
DNA: TGTGCCATCAGTGCCTGGACAGGGGGCCGAGACACCATATATTTT

V: TRBV6-5
D: -
size: -
J: TRBJ2-1
CDR3: CASSYGMTEQFF
DNA: TGTGCCAGCAGTTACGGTATGACTGAGCAGTTCTTC

V: TRBV28
D: -
size: -
J: TRBJ1-5
CDR3: CASSGRSRNQPQHF
DNA: TGTGCCAGCAGTGGGAGGAGTAGGAATCAGCCCCAGCATTTT

V: TRBV11-3
D: TRBD1
size: -
J: TRBJ2-5
CDR3: CASSSTGGEETQYF
DNA: TGTGCCAGCAGTTCGACAGGGGGCGAAGAGACCCAGTACTTC

V: TRBV18
D: -
size: -
J: TRBJ2-4
CDR3: CASSQDSLAKNIQYF
DNA: TGTGCCAGCTCACAGGACAGTCTAGCCAAAAACATTCAGTACTTC

V: TRBV28
D: -
size: -
J: TRBJ2-1
CDR3: CASRQYNEQFF
DNA: TGTGCCAGCAGACAGTACAATGAGCAGTTCTTC

V: TRBV28
D: -
size: -
J: TRBJ2-5
CDR3: CASSLLTASGTQYF
DNA: TGTGCCAGCAGTTTGTTGACCGCCTCGGGGACCCAGTACTTC

V: TRBV7-9
D: TRBD1
size: -
J: TRBJ2-3
CDR3: CASSFDRVGTDTQYF
DNA: TGTGCCAGCAGTTTTGACAGGGTCGGCACAGATACGCAGTATTTT

V: TRBV7-7
D: -
size: -
J: TRBJ2-5
CDR3: CASSLDSWETQYF
DNA: TGTGCCAGCAGCCTGGACAGCTGGGAGACCCAGTACTTC

V: TRBV7-9
D: -
size: -
J: TRBJ2-3
CDR3: CASSSRLGTDTQYF
DNA: TGTGCCAGCAGCTCCCGGCTGGGCACAGATACGCAGTATTTT

V: TRBV27
D: -
size: -
J: TRBJ1-5
CDR3: CASSLFPGTGQPQHF
DNA: TGTGCCAGCAGTTTATTCCCCGGGACGGGTCAGCCCCAGCATTTT

V: TRBV19
D: -
size: -
J: TRBJ1-1
CDR3: CASRSTGMNTEAFF
DNA: TGTGCCAGTAGGTCGACAGGAATGAACACTGAAGCTTTCTTT

V: TRBV6-5
D: -
size: -
J: TRBJ1-2
CDR3: CAACPTRDYGYTF
DNA: TGTGCCGCCTGTCCGACCAGGGACTATGGCTACACCTTC

V: TRBV20-1
D: -
size: once
J: TRBJ2-7
CDR3: CSARGNYEQYF
DNA: TGCAGTGCTAGGGGTAACTACGAGCAGTACTTC

V: TRBV19
D: -
size: -
J: TRBJ1-4
CDR3: CASRPTGTINEKLFF
DNA: TGTGCCAGTAGACCAACTGGGACAATCAATGAAAAACTGTTTTTT

V: TRBV2
D: -
size: -
J: TRBJ2-7
CDR3: CASSEESLARGEQYF
DNA: TGTGCCAGCAGTGAAGAAAGCCTCGCTAGGGGCGAGCAGTACTTC

V: TRBV18
D: -
size: -
J: TRBJ1-3
CDR3: CASSPNGGISGNTIYF
DNA: TGTGCCAGCTCACCGAATGGTGGTATATCAGGAAACACCATATATTTT

V: TRBV7-8
D: TRBD2
size: -
J: TRBJ2-5
CDR3: CASSSPSGSRETQYF
DNA: TGTGCCAGCAGTTCTCCTAGCGGGAGTAGAGAGACCCAGTACTTC

V: TRBV18
D: -
size: -
J: TRBJ1-1
CDR3: CASSPNVAGANTEAFF
DNA: TGTGCCAGCTCACCAAACGTGGCAGGGGCGAACACTGAAGCTTTCTTT

V: TRBV5-6
D: -
size: -
J: TRBJ1-2
CDR3: CASSLLGSGYTF
DNA: TGTGCCAGCAGCTTGCTAGGCAGTGGCTACACCTTC

V: TRBV5-1
D: -
size: -
J: TRBJ1-2
CDR3: CASSATGNNYGYTF
DNA: TGCGCCAGCAGCGCGACAGGAAATAACTATGGCTACACCTTC